This TCR beta chain is from a study of T cell responses to AZD1222 COVID-19 vaccine. The table came from immunoSEQ multiplex PCR; TCRdb's copy has only in-frame clones and leaves some out. This sample has tens of thousands of clones; over 80% occur once, and the top ten carry roughly 6.7%. Study outcomes and limitations: Donors were chiefly white British, with a greater number of females, and clonal diversity was perhaps underestimated.

Regarding this clone: The antigen is unknown. The junction differs from germline at one of its ends, possibly a read error.

The CDR3 is 18 amino acids. CDR1 is LGHNA and CDR2 is YSLEER in the germline V gene. The receptor was derived from an adult who received the MenACWY meningococcal vaccine as a control. The sequencing here drew on peripheral blood, taken 28 days after the second dose of the MenACWY control vaccine. The genes are TRBV4-3 and TRBJ2-2, with TRBD2 identical over 9 bases. The CDR3 DNA sequence: TGCGCCCGCAGCCGGGAGGGGCTAGCGGGAATGAACACCGGGGAGCTGTTTTTT. This codes for CARSREGLAGMNTGELFF.